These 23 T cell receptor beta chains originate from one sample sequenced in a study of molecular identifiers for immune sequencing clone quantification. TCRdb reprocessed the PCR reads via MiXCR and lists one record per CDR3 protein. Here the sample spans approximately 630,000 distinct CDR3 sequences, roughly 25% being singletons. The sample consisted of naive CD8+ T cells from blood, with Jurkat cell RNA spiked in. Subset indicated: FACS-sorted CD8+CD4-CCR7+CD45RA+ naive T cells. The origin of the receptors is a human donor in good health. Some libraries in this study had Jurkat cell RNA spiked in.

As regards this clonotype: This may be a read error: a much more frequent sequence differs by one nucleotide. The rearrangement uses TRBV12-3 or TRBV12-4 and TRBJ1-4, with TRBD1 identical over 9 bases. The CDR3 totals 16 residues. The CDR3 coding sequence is TGTGCCAGCAGTCCCTCCACCGGGACAGGGTACGAAAAACTGTCTTTT. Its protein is CASSPSTGTGYEKLSF.

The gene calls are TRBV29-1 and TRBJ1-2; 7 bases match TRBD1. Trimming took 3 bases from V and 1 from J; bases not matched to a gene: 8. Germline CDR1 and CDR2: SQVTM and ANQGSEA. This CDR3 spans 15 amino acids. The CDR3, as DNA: TGCAGCGTTGAGACTTGGGACAGCCTTAACTATGGCTACACCTTC. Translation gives CSVETWDSLNYGYTF. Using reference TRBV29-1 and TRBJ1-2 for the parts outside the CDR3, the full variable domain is SAVISQKPSRDICQRGTSLTIQCQVDSQVTMMFWYRQQPGQSLTLIATANQGSEATYESGFVIDKFPISRPNLTFSTLTVSNMSPEDSSIYLCSVETWDSLNYGYTFGSGTRLTVV.

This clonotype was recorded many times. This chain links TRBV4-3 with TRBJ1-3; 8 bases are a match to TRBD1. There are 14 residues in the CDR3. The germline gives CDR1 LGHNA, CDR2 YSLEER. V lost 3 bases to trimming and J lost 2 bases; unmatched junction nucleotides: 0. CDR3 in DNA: TGCGCCAGCAGCCAGGACAGGGCTGGAAACACCATATATTTT. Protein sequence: CASSQDRAGNTIYF.

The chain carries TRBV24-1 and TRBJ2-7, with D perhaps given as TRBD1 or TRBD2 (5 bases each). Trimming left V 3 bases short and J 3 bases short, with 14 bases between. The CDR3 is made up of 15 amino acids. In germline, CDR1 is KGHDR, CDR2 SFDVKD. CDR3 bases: TGTGCCACCAGTGATCCGGGGCTGAAGGTCTACGAGCAGTACTTC. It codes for CATSDPGLKVYEQYF.

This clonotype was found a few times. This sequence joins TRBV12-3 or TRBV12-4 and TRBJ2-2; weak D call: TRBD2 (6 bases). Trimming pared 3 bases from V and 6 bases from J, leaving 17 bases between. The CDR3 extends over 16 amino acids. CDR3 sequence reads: CASSFGRDTPPGELFF. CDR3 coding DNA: TGTGCCAGCAGTTTCGGGCGGGATACTCCCCCCGGGGAGCTGTTTTTT.

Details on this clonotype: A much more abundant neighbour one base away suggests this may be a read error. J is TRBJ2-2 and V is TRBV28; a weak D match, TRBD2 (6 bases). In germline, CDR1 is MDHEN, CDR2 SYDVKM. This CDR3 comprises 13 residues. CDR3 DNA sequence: TGTGCCAGCAGTTCTACGATCGGCGGGGAGCTGGTTTTT. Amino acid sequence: CASSSTIGGELVF. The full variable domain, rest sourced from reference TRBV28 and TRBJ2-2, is DVKVTQSSRYLVKRTGEKVFLECVQDMDHENMFWYRQDPGLGLRLIYFSYDVKMKEKGDIPEGYSVSREKKERFSLILESASTNQTSMYLCASSSTIGGELVFGEGSRLTVL.

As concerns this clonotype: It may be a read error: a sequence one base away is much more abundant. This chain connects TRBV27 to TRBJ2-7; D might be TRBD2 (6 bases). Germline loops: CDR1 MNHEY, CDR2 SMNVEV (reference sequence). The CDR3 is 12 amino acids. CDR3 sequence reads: CASSSGALELYF. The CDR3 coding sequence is TGTGCCAGCAGTTCGGGAGCATTGGAGCTGTACTTC.

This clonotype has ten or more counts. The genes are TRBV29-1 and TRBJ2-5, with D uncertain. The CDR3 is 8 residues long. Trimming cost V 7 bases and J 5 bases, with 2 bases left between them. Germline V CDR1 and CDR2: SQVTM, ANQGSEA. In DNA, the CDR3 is TGCAGCGACGAGACCCAGTACTTC. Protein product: CSDETQYF.

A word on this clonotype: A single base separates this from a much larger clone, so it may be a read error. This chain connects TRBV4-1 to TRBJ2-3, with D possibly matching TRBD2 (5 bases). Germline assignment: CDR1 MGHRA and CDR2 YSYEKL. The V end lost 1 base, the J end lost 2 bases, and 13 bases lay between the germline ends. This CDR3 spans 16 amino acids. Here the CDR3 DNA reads TGCGCCAGCAGCCAAGGTCACAGCGGACTCACAGATACGCAGTATTTT. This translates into CASSQGHSGLTDTQYF.

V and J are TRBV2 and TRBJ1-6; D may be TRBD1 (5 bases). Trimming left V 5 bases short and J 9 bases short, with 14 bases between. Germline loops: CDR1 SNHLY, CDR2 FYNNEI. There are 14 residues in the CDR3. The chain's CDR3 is CASSPTGGSSPLHF. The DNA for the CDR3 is TGTGCCAGCAGTCCTACGGGGGGAAGTTCACCCCTCCACTTT.

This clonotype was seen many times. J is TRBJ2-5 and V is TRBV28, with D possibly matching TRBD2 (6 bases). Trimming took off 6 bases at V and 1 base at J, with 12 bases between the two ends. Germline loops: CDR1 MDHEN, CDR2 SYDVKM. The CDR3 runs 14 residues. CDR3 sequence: CASRRQGGQETQYF. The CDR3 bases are TGTGCCAGCAGACGCCAGGGAGGCCAAGAGACCCAGTACTTC.

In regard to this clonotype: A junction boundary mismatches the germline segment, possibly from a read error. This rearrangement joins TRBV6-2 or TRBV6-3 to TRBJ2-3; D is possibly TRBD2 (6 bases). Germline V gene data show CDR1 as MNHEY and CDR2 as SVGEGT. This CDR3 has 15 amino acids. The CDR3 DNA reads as TGTGCCAGCAGTCGGAGGGCCGCCGGCACAGGTACGCAGTATTTT. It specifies CASSRRAAGTGTQYF.

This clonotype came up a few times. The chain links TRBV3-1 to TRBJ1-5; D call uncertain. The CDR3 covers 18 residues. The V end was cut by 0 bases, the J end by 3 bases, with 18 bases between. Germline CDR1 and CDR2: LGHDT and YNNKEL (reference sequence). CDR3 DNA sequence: TGTGCCAGCAGCCAAGATCAGGTGCGGGAGTTGTACAATCAGCCCCAGCATTTT. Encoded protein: CASSQDQVRELYNQPQHF. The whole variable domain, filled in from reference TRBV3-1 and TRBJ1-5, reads DTAVSQTPKYLVTQMGNDKSIKCEQNLGHDTMYWYKQDSKKFLKIMFSYNNKELIINETVPNRFSPKSPDKAHLNLHINSLELGDSAVYFCASSQDQVRELYNQPQHFGDGTRLSIL.

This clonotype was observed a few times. The CDR3 sequence is CASSTDKGPYEQYF. Here the CDR3 DNA reads TGTGCCAGTAGTACGGACAAGGGACCTTACGAGCAGTACTTC. The genes are TRBV19 and TRBJ2-7; D possibly matches TRBD1 or TRBD2 (5 bases each). The CDR3 extends over 14 amino acids. Per the germline V gene, CDR1 is LNHDA and CDR2 is SQIVND (reference sequence). V lost 4 bases and J 4 bases, leaving 14 bases between the germline ends.

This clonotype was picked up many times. CDR3 in DNA: TGCGCCAGCAGCCAAGATCGGGGGTTAGCGGCGCTAAGCACAGATACGCAGTATTTT. Translated, it gives CASSQDRGLAALSTDTQYF. V gene TRBV4-3 combines with J gene TRBJ2-3, with D perhaps matching TRBD2 (6 bases). Germline CDR1 reads LGHNA; CDR2 reads YSLEER. The CDR3 spans 19 residues. The V and J ends lost 0 bases and 0 bases respectively, with 19 bases between them.

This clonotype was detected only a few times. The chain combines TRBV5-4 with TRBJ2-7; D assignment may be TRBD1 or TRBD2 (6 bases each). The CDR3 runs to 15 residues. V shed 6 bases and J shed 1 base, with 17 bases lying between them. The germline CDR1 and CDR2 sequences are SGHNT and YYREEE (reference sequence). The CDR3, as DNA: TGTGCCAGCACCAAAGAGGGGGGAGAGTCCTACGAGCAGTACTTC. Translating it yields CASTKEGGESYEQYF.

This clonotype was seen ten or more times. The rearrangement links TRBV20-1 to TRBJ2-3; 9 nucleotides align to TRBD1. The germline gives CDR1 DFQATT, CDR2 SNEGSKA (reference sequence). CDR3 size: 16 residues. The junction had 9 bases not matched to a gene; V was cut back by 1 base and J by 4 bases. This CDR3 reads CSARGGTGSLADTQYF. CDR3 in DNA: TGCAGTGCTAGAGGTGGGACAGGGTCTCTTGCAGATACGCAGTATTTT.

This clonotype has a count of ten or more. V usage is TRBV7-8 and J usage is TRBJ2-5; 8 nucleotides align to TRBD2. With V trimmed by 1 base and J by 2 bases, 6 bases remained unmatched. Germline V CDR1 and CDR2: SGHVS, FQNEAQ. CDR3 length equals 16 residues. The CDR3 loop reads CASSLVLASGQETQYF. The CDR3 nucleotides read TGTGCCAGCAGCTTAGTCCTCGCTAGCGGGCAAGAGACCCAGTACTTC.

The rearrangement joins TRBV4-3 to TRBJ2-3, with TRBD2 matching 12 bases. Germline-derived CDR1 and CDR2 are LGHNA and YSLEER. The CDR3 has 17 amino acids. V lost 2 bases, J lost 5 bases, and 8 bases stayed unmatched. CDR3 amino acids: CASSQLPTSGSRDTQYF. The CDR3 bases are TGCGCCAGCAGCCAACTCCCGACTAGCGGGAGTCGAGATACGCAGTATTTT.

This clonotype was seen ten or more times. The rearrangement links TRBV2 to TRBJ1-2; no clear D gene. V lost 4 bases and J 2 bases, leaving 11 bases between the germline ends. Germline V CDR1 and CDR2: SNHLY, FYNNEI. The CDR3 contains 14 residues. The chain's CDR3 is CASSGVGDNYGYTF. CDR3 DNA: TGTGCCAGCAGTGGAGTGGGCGACAACTATGGCTACACCTTC.

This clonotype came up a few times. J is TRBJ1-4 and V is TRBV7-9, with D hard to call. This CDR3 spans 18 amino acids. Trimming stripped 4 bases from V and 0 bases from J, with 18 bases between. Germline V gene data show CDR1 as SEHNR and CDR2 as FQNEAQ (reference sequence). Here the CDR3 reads CASSSNFHDTATNEKLFF. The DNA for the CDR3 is TGTGCCAGCAGCTCCAACTTCCATGACACCGCAACTAATGAAAAACTGTTTTTT.

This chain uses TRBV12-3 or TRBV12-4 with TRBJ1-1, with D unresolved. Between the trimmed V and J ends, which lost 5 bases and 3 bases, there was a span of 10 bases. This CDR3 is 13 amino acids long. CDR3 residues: CASSETPYTEAFF. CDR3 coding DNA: TGTGCCAGCAGTGAGACACCGTACACTGAAGCTTTCTTT.

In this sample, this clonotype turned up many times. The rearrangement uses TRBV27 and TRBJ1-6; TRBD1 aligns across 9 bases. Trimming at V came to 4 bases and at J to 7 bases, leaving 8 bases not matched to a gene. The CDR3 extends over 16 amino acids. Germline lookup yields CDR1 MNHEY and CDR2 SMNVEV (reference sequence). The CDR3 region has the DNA TGTGCCAGCAGTTCCACACAGGGGGCGTGGAATTCACCCCTCCACTTT. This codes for CASSSTQGAWNSPLHF.